Sequencing of this TCR beta chain was carried out in a study of cytomegalovirus exposure and HLA in healthy donors. General study points: In vitro confirmation showed three CMV-associated chains to be CMV antigen specific. The study put some 150 TCR beta chains on its list as cytomegalovirus-associated.

CDR1 is PRHDT and CDR2 is FYEKMQ in the germline V gene (reference sequence). Germline trimming cut 1 base from V and 5 bases from J; bases unmatched to any gene: 5. CDR3 size: 15 residues. This clone was detected a few times. What it binds is unknown. Sequenced by immunoSEQ multiplex PCR; TCRdb stores in-frame clones only, minus some. The data show some 170,000 clones, around four fifths seen once. The sequenced material came from PBMCs. The TCR originated in a man younger than 45 in good health and CMV-seropositive. The chain uses TRBV13 and TRBJ2-1; TRBD2 matches at 7 bases. The CDR3 loop reads CASSLELARDNEQFF. The CDR3 DNA sequence: TGTGCCAGCAGCTTAGAACTAGCGCGCGACAATGAGCAGTTCTTC.